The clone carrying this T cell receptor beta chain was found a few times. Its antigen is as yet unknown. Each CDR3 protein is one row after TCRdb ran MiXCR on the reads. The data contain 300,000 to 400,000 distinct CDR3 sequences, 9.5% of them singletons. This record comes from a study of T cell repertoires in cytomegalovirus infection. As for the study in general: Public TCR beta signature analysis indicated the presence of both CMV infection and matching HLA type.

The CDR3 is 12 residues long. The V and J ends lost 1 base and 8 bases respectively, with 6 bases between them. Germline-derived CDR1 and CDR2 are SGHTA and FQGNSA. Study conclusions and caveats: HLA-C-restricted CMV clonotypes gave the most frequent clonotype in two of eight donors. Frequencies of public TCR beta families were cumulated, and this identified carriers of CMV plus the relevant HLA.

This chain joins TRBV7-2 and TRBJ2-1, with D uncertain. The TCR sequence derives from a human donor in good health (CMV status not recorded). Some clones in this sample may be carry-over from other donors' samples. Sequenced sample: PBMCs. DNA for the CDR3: TGTGCCAGCAGCTTAGGCTCGGATGAGCAGTTCTTC. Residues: CASSLGSDEQFF.